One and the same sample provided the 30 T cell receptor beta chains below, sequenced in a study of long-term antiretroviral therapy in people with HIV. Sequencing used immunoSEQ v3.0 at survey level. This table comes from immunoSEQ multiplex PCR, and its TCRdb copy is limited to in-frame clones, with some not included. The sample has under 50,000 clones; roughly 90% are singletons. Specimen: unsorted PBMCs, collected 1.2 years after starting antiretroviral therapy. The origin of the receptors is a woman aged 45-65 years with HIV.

This CDR3 reads CASTPDVATGELFF. Here the CDR3 DNA reads TGTGCCAGCACCCCCGACGTAGCCACCGGGGAGCTGTTTTTT. The gene calls are TRBV7-2 and TRBJ2-2; the D is unclear. The CDR3 spans 14 residues. Germline V gene data show CDR1 as SGHTA and CDR2 as FQGNSA. Trimming shortened V by 7 bases and J by 4 bases, and 13 bases separated the two germline ends.

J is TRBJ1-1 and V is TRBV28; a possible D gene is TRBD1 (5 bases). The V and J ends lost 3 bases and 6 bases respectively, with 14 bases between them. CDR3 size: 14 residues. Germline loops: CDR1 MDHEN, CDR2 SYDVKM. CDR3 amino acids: CASSFRERGAEAFF. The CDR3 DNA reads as TGTGCCAGCAGTTTCAGGGAAAGGGGCGCTGAAGCTTTCTTT.

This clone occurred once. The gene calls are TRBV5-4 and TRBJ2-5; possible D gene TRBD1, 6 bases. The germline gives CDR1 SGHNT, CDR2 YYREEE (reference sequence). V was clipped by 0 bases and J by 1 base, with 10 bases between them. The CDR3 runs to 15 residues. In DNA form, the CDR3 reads TGTGCCAGCAGCTTGGCCCTGGACAGCCAAGAGACCCAGTACTTC. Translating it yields CASSLALDSQETQYF.

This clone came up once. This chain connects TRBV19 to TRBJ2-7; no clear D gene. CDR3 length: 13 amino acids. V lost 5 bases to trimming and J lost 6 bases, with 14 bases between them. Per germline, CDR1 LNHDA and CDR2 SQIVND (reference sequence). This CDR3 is CASSASKWSEQYF. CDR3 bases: TGTGCCAGTAGTGCCTCCAAATGGTCCGAGCAGTACTTC. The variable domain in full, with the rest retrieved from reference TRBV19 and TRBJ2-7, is DGGITQSPKYLFRKEGQNVTLSCEQNLNHDAMYWYRQDPGQGLRLIYYSQIVNDFQKGDIAEGYSVSREKKESFPLTVTSAQKNPTAFYLCASSASKWSEQYFGPGTRLTVT.

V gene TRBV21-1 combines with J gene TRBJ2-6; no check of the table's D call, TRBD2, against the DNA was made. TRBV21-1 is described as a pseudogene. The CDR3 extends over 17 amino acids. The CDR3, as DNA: TGTGCCAGCAGCAAAGAGTCCCCCGGGTCTGGGGCCAACGTCCTGACTTTC. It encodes CASSKESPGSGANVLTF.

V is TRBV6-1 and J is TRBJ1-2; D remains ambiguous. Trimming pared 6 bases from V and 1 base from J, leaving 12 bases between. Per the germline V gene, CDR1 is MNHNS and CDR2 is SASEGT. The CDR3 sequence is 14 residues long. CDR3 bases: TGTGCCAGCAGCGTTTGGGAAAATAACTATGGCTACACCTTC. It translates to CASSVWENNYGYTF.

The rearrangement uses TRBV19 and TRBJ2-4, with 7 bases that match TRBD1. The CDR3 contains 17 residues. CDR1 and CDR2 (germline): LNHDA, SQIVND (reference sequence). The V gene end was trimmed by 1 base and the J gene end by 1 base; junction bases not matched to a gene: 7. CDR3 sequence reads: CASSIVRTGRAKNIQYF. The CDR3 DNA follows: TGTGCCAGTAGTATAGTCCGGACAGGAAGGGCCAAAAACATTCAGTACTTC.

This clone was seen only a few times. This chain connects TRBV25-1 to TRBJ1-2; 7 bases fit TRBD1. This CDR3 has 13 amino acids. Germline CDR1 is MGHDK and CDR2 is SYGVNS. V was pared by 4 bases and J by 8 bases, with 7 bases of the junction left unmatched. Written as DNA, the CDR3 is TGTGCCAGCAGTGCCGAGGGGGCTCGAGGCTACACCTTC. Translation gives CASSAEGARGYTF.

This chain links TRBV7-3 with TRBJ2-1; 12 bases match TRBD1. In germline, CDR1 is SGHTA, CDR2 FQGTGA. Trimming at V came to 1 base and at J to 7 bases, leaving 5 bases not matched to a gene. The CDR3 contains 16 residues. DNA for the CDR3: TGTGCCAGCAGCTTAATTGGGGACAGGGGGCTTAATGAGCAGTTCTTC. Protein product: CASSLIGDRGLNEQFF.

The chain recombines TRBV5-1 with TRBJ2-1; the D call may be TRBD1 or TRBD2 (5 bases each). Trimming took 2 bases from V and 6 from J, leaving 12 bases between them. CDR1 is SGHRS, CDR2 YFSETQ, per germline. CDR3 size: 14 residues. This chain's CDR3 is CASSFPGTGNEQFF. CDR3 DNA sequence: TGCGCCAGCAGCTTTCCAGGGACCGGCAATGAGCAGTTCTTC.

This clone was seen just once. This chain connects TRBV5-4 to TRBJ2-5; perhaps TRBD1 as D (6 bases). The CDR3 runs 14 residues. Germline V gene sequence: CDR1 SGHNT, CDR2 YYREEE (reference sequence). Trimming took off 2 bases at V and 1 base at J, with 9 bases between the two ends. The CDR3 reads CASSFTGSQETQYF. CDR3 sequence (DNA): TGTGCCAGCAGCTTTACAGGGAGCCAAGAGACCCAGTACTTC. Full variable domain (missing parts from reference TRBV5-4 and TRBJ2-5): ETGVTQSPTHLIKTRGQQVTLRCSSQSGHNTVSWYQQALGQGPQFIFQYYREEENGRGNFPPRFSGLQFPNYSSELNVNALELDDSALYLCASSFTGSQETQYFGPGTRLLVL.

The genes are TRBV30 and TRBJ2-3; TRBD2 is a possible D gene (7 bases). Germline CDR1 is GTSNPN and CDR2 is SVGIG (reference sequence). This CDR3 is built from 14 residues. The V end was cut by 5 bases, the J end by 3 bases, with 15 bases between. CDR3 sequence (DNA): TGTGCCTGGGCACGGGGGGCGCGGACAGATACGCAGTATTTT. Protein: CAWARGARTDTQYF.

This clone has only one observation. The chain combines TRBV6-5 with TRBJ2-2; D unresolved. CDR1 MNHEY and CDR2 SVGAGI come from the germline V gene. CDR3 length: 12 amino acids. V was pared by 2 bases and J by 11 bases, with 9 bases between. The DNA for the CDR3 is TGTGCCAGCAGTTACGGGCCCTCAGAGCTGTTTTTT. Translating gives CASSYGPSELFF.

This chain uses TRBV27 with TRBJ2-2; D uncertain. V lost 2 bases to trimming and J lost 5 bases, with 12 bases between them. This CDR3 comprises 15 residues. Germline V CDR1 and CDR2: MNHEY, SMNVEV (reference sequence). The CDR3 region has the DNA TGTGCCAGCAGTTTAATTAGGGCCGTTACCGGGGAGCTGTTTTTT. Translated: CASSLIRAVTGELFF.

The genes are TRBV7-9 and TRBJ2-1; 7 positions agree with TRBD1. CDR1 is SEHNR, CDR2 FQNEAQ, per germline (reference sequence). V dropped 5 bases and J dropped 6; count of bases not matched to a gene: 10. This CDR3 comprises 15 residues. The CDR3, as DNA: TGTGCCAGCAGCCTATTGACAGGGTATGGCAATGAGCAGTTCTTC. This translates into CASSLLTGYGNEQFF.

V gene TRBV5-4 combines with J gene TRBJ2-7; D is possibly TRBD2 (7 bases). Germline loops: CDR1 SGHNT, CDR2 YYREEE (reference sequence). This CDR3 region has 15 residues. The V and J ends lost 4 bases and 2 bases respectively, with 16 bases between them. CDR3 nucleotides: TGTGCCAGCAGCCCAGATGCGGGGGCGGCCTACGAGCAGTACTTC. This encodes CASSPDAGAAYEQYF.

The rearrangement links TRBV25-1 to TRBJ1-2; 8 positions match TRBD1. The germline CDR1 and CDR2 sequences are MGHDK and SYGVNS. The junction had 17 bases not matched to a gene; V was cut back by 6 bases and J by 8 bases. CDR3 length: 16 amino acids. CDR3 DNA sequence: TGTGCCAGCAGACCGCAGGGGGCGCTCGGAAGGTGGGGCTACACCTTC. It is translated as CASRPQGALGRWGYTF.

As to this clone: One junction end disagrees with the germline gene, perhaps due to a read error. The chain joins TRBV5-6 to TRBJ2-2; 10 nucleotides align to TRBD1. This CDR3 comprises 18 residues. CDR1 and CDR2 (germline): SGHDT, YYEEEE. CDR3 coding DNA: TGTGCCAGCAGCCCGGGACAGGGGTTGGGGGCCGAACACCGGGGAGCTGTTTTT. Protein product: CASSPGQGLGAEHRGAVF.

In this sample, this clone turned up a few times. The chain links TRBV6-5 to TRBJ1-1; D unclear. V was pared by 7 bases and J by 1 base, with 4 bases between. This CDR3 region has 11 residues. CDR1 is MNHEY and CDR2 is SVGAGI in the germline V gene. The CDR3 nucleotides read TGTGCCAGCACCGGGAACACTGAAGCTTTCTTT. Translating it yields CASTGNTEAFF.

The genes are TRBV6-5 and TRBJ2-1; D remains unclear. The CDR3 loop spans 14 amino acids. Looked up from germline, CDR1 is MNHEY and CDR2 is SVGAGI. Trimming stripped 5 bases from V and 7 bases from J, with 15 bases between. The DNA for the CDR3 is TGTGCCAGCAGTCCAACCACGCTCTCTAATGAGCAGTTCTTC. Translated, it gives CASSPTTLSNEQFF.

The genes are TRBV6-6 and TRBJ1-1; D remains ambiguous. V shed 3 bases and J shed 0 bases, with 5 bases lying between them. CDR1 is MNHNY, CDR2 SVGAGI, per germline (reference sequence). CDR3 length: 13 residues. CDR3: CASSYFMNTEAFF. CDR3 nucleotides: TGTGCCAGCAGTTATTTTATGAACACTGAAGCTTTCTTT.

This CDR3 is CASSLPLAGRKEETQYF. In nucleotides, the CDR3 is TGTGCCAGCAGCTTACCGCTAGCGGGGCGTAAGGAAGAGACCCAGTACTTC. This chain connects TRBV7-2 to TRBJ2-5; the match to TRBD2 covers 9 bases. There are 17 residues in the CDR3. After removal of 2 bases from V and 3 bases from J, the junction contained 10 bases not matched to a gene. Germline CDR1 is SGHTA and CDR2 is FQGNSA.

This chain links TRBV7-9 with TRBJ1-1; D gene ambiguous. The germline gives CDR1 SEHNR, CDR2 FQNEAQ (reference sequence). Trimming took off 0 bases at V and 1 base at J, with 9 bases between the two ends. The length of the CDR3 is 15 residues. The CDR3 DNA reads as TGTGCCAGCAGCTTAGCGGAGAACGGGAACACTGAAGCTTTCTTT. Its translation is CASSLAENGNTEAFF.

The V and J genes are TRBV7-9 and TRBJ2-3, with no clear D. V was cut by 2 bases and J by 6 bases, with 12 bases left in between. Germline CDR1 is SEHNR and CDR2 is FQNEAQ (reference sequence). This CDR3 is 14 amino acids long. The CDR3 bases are TGTGCCAGCAGCTTACACTTCTTGTCGGATACGCAGTATTTT. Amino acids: CASSLHFLSDTQYF.

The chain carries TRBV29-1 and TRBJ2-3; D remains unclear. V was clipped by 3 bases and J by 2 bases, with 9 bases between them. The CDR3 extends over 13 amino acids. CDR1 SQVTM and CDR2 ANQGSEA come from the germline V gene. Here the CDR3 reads CSVDPDHTDTQYF. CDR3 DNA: TGCAGCGTTGATCCGGACCACACAGATACGCAGTATTTT.

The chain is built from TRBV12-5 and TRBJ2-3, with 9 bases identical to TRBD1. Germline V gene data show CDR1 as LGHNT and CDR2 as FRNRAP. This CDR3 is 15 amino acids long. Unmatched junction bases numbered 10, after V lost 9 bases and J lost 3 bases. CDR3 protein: CASGLMTGGTDTQYF. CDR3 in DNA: TGTGCTAGCGGCCTTATGACAGGGGGTACAGATACGCAGTATTTT.

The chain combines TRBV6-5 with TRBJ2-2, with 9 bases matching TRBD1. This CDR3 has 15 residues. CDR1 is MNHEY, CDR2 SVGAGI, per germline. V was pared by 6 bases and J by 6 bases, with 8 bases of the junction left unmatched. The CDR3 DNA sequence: TGTGCCAGCAGGCCACAGGGGGCTTTCCCCGGGGAGCTGTTTTTT. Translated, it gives CASRPQGAFPGELFF.

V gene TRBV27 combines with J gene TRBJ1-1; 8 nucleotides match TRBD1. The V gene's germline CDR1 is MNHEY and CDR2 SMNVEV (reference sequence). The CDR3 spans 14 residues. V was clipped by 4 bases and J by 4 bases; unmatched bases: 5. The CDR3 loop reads CASSYRGTGTEAFF. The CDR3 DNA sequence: TGTGCCAGCAGTTACAGGGGGACTGGCACTGAAGCTTTCTTT.

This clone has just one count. CDR3 sequence: CASSLGPTDEQYF. DNA of the CDR3: TGTGCCAGCAGCTTGGGACCGACAGACGAGCAGTACTTC. The chain links TRBV5-6 to TRBJ2-7; possibly TRBD1 for D (5 bases). Deletions cut 0 bases from V and 5 bases from J, with 9 bases between. The germline V gene encodes CDR1 SGHDT and CDR2 YYEEEE. The CDR3 runs 13 residues.

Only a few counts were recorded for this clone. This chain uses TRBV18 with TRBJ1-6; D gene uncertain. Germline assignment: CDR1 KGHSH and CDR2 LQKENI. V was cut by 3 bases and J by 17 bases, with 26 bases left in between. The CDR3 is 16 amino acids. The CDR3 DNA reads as TGTGCCAGCTCACCCACTAACTCCAGGTGGGGAGAGAAAATCCACTTT. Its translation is CASSPTNSRWGEKIHF.